This T cell receptor (beta chain) was observed in a study of blood T cell repertoires in COVID-19. Study summary: Spain, Italy and the United States supplied samples that represented acute and convalescent COVID-19.

This clone was recorded a few times. Authors' methods: Cell counts per sample came from amplifying reference gene primers. Sequencing used immunoSEQ multiplex PCR; TCRdb keeps in-frame clones, though not all of them. That table is the source of V, J and clone size, and D and trimming were worked out from the DNA. Of under 450,000 clones in the sample, 81% were seen once. V gave up 4 bases and J gave up 3 bases; unmatched junction bases: 6. This CDR3 is 16 amino acids long. Per the germline V gene, CDR1 is MGHRA and CDR2 is YSYEKL. The J gene is TRBJ2-4, the V gene TRBV4-1, with 10 bases matching TRBD2. The origin of this receptor is a human donor with acute or convalescent COVID-19. The donor label of this sample is uncertain. The sequencing input was peripheral blood. The CDR3, as DNA: TGCGCCAGCAGCCCCACTAGCGGGGCTATCAAAAACATTCAGTACTTC. It codes for CASSPTSGAIKNIQYF.